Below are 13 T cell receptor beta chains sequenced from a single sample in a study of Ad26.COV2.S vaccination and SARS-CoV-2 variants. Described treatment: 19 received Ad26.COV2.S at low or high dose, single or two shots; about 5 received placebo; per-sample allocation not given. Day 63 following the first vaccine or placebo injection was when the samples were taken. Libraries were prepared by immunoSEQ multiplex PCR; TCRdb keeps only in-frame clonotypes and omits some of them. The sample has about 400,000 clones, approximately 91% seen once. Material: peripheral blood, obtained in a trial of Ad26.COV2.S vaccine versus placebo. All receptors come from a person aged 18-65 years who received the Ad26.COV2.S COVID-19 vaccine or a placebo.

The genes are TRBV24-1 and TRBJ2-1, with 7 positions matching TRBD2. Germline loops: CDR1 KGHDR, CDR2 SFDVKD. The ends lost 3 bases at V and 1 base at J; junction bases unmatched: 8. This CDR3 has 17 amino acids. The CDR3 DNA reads TGTGCCACCAGTGATACGGCGGGAGATAGATCCTACAATGAGCAGTTCTTC. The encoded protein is CATSDTAGDRSYNEQFF.

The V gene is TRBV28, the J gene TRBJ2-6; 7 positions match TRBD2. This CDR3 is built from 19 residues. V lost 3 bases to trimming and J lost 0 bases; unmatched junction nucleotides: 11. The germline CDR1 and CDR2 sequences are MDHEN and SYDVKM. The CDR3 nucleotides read TGTGCCAGCAGTTTTTCGGTAGCTAGCGGAGGCTCTGGGGCCAACGTCCTGACTTTC. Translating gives CASSFSVASGGSGANVLTF.

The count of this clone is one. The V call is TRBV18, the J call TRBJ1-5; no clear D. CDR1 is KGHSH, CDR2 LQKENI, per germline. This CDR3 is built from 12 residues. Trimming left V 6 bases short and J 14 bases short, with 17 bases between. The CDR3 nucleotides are TGTGCCAGCTCGGCGGGAGACGCTCGGGAGCATTTT. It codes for CASSAGDAREHF.

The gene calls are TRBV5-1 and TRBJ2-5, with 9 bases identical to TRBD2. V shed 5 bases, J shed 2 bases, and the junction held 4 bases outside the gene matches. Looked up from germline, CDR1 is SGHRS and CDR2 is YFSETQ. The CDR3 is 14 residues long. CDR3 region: CASSLAGTQETQYF. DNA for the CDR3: TGCGCCAGCAGTCTAGCGGGGACTCAAGAGACCCAGTACTTC.

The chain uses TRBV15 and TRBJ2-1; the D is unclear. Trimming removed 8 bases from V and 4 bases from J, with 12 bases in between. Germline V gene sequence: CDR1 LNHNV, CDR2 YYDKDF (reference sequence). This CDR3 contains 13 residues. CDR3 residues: CATGKAPYNEQFF. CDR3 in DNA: TGTGCCACCGGCAAAGCGCCTTACAATGAGCAGTTCTTC.

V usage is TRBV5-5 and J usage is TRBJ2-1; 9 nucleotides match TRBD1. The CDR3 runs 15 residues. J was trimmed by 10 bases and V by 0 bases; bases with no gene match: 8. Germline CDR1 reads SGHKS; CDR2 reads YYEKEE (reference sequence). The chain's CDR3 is CASSLEGQGAGEQFF. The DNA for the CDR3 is TGTGCCAGCAGCTTGGAGGGACAGGGCGCAGGAGAGCAGTTCTTC.

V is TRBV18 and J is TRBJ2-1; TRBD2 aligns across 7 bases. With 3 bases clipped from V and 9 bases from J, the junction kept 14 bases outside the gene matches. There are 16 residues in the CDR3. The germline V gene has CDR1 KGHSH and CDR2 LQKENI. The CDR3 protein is CASSPEGLVRGPEQFF. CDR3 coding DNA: TGTGCCAGCTCACCGGAAGGACTAGTTCGAGGTCCTGAGCAGTTCTTC. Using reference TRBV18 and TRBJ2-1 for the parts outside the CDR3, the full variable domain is NAGVMQNPRHLVRRRGQEARLRCSPMKGHSHVYWYRQLPEEGLKFMVYLQKENIIDESGMPKERFSAEFPKEGPSILRIQQVVRGDSAAYFCASSPEGLVRGPEQFFGPGTRLTVL.

The CDR3 bases are TGTGCCAGCAGCCAAGATATTTCGGGGCTAGCGGGAGTCGAGCAGTTCTTC. Translating gives CASSQDISGLAGVEQFF. The rearrangement uses TRBV3-1 (or the pseudogene TRBV3-2) and TRBJ2-1, with TRBD2 matching 10 bases. Germline trimming cut 0 bases from V and 10 bases from J; bases unmatched to any gene: 12. The CDR3 sequence is 17 residues long. Per the germline V gene, CDR1 is LGHDT and CDR2 is YNNKEL (reference sequence).

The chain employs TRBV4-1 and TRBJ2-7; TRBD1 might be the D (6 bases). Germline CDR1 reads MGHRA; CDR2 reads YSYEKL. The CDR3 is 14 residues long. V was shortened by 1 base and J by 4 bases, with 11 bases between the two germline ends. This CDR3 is CASSQGGRGYEQYF. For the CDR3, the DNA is TGCGCCAGCAGCCAAGGGGGCAGGGGTTACGAGCAGTACTTC.

The CDR3: CASRLAGGIDYNEQFF. For the CDR3, the DNA is TGCGCCAGCAGATTAGCGGGAGGAATAGATTACAATGAGCAGTTCTTC. The V call is TRBV10-2, the J call TRBJ2-1; 10 positions match TRBD2. Trimming removed 6 bases from V and 4 bases from J; junction bases left unmatched: 9. Germline CDR1 WSHSY, CDR2 SAAADI. This CDR3 is 16 amino acids long.

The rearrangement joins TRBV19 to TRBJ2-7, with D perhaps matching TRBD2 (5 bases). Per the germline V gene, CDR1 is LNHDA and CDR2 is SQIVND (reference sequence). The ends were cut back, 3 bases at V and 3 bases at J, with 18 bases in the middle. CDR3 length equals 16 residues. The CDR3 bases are TGTGCCAGTAGTATTTCGAGTCGGGCGGGTGTCTACGAGCAGTACTTC. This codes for CASSISSRAGVYEQYF.

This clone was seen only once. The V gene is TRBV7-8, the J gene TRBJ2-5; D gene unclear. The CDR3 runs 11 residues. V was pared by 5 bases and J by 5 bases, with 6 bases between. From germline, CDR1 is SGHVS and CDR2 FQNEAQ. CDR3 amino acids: CASSPAETQYF. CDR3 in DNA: TGTGCCAGCAGCCCAGCGGAGACCCAGTACTTC.

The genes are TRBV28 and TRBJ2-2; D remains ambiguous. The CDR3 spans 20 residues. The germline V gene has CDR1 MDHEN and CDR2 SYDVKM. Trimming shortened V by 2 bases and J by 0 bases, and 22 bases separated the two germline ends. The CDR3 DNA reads TGTGCCAGCAGTTTAAAGAGTTACCTCGTCAGTGGGGCGAACACCGGGGAGCTGTTTTTT. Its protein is CASSLKSYLVSGANTGELFF.